This T cell receptor (beta chain) is drawn from a study of memory CD4+ T cells and cytomegalovirus serostatus (dated by TCRdb to the late 2010s). For the wider study: A total of about 35 healthy Belgian adults, of whom 9 were CMV seropositive and approximately 24 were CMV seronegative, were included in the cohort. To replicate a published TCR-based CMV serostatus classifier, the researchers sequenced the CD4+ memory TCRbeta repertoires of a Belgian cohort whose cytomegalovirus serostatus was known.

Points the paper makes about the study in general: On the Belgian cohort, the classifier built on the original framework reached a median bootstrapped AUC of around 0.95, with a 95% CI of 0.76-1.00. CMV serostatus prediction reached a median bootstrapped AUC of 0.95 with the original framework and about 0.91 with a US-trained random forest. The results were read as suggesting that the CMV-associated TCR signature is, for the most part, present in the CD4+ memory repertoire. Only CD4+CD45RO+ memory cells were sequenced, in contrast to the original study, which included naive and memory CD4+ and CD8+ populations. Among the roughly 160 previously reported CMV-associated TCRbeta sequences, 67 showed up in the CD4+ memory repertoires, with each one found in between one and five individuals.

With regard to this clone: The antigen it binds to is not known. No per-base quality is available; no much larger clone lies one base away.

Single viable CD3+CD4+CD8-CD45RO+ cells were sorted as memory CD4+ T cells on a FACSAria II. CMV serostatus was determined using a Roche Elecsys assay that detects serum IgG against CMV pp150, pp28, p38 and p52. Once the samples were thawed, total CD4+ T cells were enriched through positive selection using CD4 magnetic microbeads. The samples came from a separate study whose specific focus was interrogating the CD4+ T cell memory repertoire. Peripheral blood mononuclear cells were isolated and cryopreserved according to standard operating procedures, and serum was kept at -80 degrees C. CD3-PerCP (BW264/56), CD4-APC (RPA-T4), CD45RO-PE (UCHT1) and CD8-Pacific Orange (3B5) antibodies were used for staining, and non-viable cells were excluded with Sytox blue. The Quick-DNA Microprep Kit was used to extract genomic DNA from the sorted cells. Amplification of TCRbeta DNA was done with the immunoSEQ hsTCRbeta kit, following the protocol from the manufacturer. TCRbeta libraries were sequenced on an Illumina MiSeq instrument. The original methods were these. Removing out-of-frame sequences left 2,204,828 distinct TCRbeta sequences, an average of about 70,000 per individual. Each individual was scored according to the count of 164 previously reported CMV-associated TCRbeta sequences and the total productive distinct TCRbeta count. A beta-binomial model was reimplemented in Python, and scikit-learn random forests with default parameters were trained on US cohort data. Classifier performance on the Belgian cohort was summarized as median AUC with percentile confidence intervals calculated over 10,000 bootstrap iterations. TCRdb mirrors the immuneACCESS table, restricted to in-frame sequences. Some clones are absent from its copies; in checked studies, under half trace to an unresolved V gene, and the reason for the others is unknown. V and J calls and clone size come straight from that table; D and trimming were deduced from the DNA. This sample is represented by about 39,000 clones; approximately 78% of them were singletons. In total, the top ten clones hold approximately 0.8% of the sample.

Trimming leaves V shorter by 0 bases and J shorter by 1 base, with the junction holding 2 bases beyond the gene matches. Reading from cysteine to phenylalanine, the CDR3 counts 16 amino acids. Only CDR3 DNA is held: 48 bases, read in frame from base 1. CDR1 and CDR2, per the germline V gene, are KGHSH and LQKENI. Sequences were obtained from memory CD4+ T cells from blood. The rearranged chain carries TRBV18 and TRBJ2-2; 7 central bases correspond to TRBD1. The origin of this receptor is an adult in good health and CMV-seronegative. In nucleotide form, the sequence is TGTGCCAGCTCACCACCGAGGACAGGGAACACCGGGGAGCTGTTTTTT. Translated, it reads CASSPPRTGNTGELFF.